These 4 T cell receptor beta chains were all obtained from the same sample, sequenced in a study of blood T cell repertoires in COVID-19. Sequencing was performed with immunoSEQ multiplex PCR; in TCRdb, only in-frame clones are kept and a portion is missing. The sample has tens of thousands of clones, 78% seen once. The specimen was peripheral blood. These receptors originate from a human donor in a cohort sampled during active COVID-19.

The J gene is TRBJ2-2, the V gene TRBV28, with 11 bases fitting TRBD1. With 2 bases clipped from V and 4 bases from J, the junction kept 3 bases outside the gene matches. CDR3 size: 16 residues. The germline CDR1 and CDR2 sequences are MDHEN and SYDVKM. Here the CDR3 reads CASSLPGTGGTGELFF. CDR3 in DNA: TGTGCCAGCAGTTTACCTGGGACAGGGGGCACCGGGGAGCTGTTTTTT.

This chain joins TRBV7-2 and TRBJ1-1, with 10 bases that match TRBD1. V gave up 3 bases and J gave up 7 bases; unmatched junction bases: 8. Germline V gene lookup returns CDR1 SGHTA and CDR2 FQGNSA. CDR3 length equals 15 residues. The CDR3 here is CASSLPTGGAGEAFF. The DNA for the CDR3 is TGTGCCAGCAGCTTGCCGACAGGGGGCGCAGGTGAAGCTTTCTTT.

This clone has just one count. The chain has TRBV7-6 and TRBJ1-1, with 9 bases that match TRBD1. Germline CDR1 SGHVS, CDR2 FNYEAQ. V lost 1 base and J lost 6; bases outside the gene matches: 6. This CDR3 comprises 15 residues. The CDR3 region has the DNA TGTGCCAGCAGCTTAGAGACAGGGGGTTTCGCTGAAGCTTTCTTT. Protein product: CASSLETGGFAEAFF. Complete variable domain (other parts from reference TRBV7-6 and TRBJ1-1): GAGVSQSPRYKVTKRGQDVALRCDPISGHVSLYWYRQALGQGPEFLTYFNYEAQQDKSGLPNDRFSAERPEGSISTLTIQRTEQRDSAMYRCASSLETGGFAEAFFGQGTRLTVV.

This clone was seen just once. V usage is TRBV28 and J usage is TRBJ1-1; unclear D gene. Germline lookup yields CDR1 MDHEN and CDR2 SYDVKM. Trimming left V 5 bases short and J 2 bases short, with 12 bases between. The CDR3 spans 14 residues. The CDR3 is CASSTDGYNTEAFF. CDR3 nucleotides: TGTGCCAGCAGTACCGACGGGTATAACACTGAAGCTTTCTTT.